A single sample is the source of the 3 T cell receptor beta chains below, sequenced in a study of shared clonotypes between healthy human individuals. TCRdb keeps only in-frame clones here, not all; method: immunoSEQ multiplex PCR. The table shows fewer than 650,000 clones, with 75% to 85% occurring only once. Sequencing was performed on PBMCs. All receptors come from a woman aged 35 to 49 in good health. Some clones in this sample may be carry-over from other donors' samples.

In its sample, this clone was seen a few times. J is TRBJ1-2 and V is TRBV9; 8 bases are shared with TRBD1. V lost 1 base to trimming and J lost 4 bases; unmatched junction nucleotides: 21. The CDR3 spans 20 residues. Germline CDR1 is SGDLS and CDR2 is YYNGEE. This CDR3 reads CASSVNPFRVQGAFGYGYTF. The CDR3 bases are TGTGCCAGCAGCGTAAACCCCTTCCGGGTTCAGGGGGCTTTTGGCTATGGCTACACCTTC.

The V and J genes are TRBV30 and TRBJ1-5, with D possibly matching TRBD1 (6 bases). CDR1 is GTSNPN and CDR2 is SVGIG in the germline V gene (reference sequence). This CDR3 region has 17 residues. The V gene lost 0 bases and the J gene lost 2 bases, with 17 bases spanning the gap. CDR3 nucleotides: TGTGCCTGGAGTGTAATGTCAGGGGCCCATCGCAATCAGCCCCAGCATTTT. Encoded protein: CAWSVMSGAHRNQPQHF.

This clone was picked up a small number of times. This rearrangement joins TRBV7-2 to TRBJ2-2; 8 bases agree with TRBD1. This CDR3 comprises 15 residues. V gave up 2 bases and J gave up 4 bases; unmatched junction bases: 3. CDR1 and CDR2 from the germline V gene are SGHTA and FQGNSA. CDR3 sequence: CASSLRTGSTGELFF. In DNA, the CDR3 is TGTGCCAGCAGCTTAAGGACAGGGTCCACCGGGGAGCTGTTTTTT.